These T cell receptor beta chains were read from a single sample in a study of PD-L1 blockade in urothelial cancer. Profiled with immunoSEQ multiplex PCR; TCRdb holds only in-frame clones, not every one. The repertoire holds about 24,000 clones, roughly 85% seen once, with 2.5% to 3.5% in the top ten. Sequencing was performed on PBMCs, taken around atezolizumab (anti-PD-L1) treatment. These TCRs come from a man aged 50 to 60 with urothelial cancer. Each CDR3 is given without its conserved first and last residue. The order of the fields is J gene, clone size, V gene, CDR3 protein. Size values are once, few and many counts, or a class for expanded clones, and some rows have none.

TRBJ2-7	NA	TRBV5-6	ASSLVDSYEQY
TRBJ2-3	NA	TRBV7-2	ASSLGASGRGTDTQY
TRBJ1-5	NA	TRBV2	ASLETGGSQPQH
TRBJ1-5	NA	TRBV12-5	ASGLEGVPLPQH
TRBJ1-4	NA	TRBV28	ASSWDRVNEKLF
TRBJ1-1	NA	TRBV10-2	ASSAPIYRDRANAF
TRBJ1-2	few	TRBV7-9	ASSLSYGYT
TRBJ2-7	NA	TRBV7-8	ASSSLESVYEQY
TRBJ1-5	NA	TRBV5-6	ASSAGQLRQPQH
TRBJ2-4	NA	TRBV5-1	ASSLAAGLANIQY
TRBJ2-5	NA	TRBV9	ASSVRQGLPQETQY
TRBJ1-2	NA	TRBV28	ATGQGLGYT
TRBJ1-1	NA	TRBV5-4	ASSLAERNTEAF
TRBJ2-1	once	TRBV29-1	SVAQAGMNEQF
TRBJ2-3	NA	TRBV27	ASSLLGLAGGPGDTQY
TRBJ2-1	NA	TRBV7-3	ASSFLAGVDNEQF
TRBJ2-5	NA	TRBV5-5	ASSLRGLAGGRETQY
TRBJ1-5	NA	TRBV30	AWRGQGAQPQH
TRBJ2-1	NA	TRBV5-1	ASSRSGTSGYAYNEQF
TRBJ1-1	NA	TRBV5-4	ASSLARANTEAF
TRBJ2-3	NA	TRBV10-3	AISERTSGGGTDTQY
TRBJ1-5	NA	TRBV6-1	ASTLPEASNQPQH